This T cell receptor beta chain was sequenced during a study of identical twins. Per germline, CDR1 SGHRS and CDR2 YFSETQ. This CDR3 region has 12 residues. This clonotype was counted between two and nine times. No antigen is known for it. Whole-study results and caveats: In drawing conclusions, the study used cross-sectional statistical analysis and did not follow the same donors.

TCRdb passed the 5' RACE reads through MiXCR, listing each CDR3 protein once. The table has some 1,600,000 distinct CDR3 sequences, about 32% seen once; the top ten hold roughly 0.3%. The chain recombines TRBV5-1 with TRBJ2-5; 7 bases map to TRBD2. The assigned J gene may be wrong: the sequence end matches TRBJ2-7 better. The TCR comes from a newborn girl in good health. The sequencing input was cord blood. CDR3 protein: CASSHGGGEQYF. The CDR3 DNA is TGCGCCAGCAGCCATGGGGGGGGCGAGCAGTACTTC.